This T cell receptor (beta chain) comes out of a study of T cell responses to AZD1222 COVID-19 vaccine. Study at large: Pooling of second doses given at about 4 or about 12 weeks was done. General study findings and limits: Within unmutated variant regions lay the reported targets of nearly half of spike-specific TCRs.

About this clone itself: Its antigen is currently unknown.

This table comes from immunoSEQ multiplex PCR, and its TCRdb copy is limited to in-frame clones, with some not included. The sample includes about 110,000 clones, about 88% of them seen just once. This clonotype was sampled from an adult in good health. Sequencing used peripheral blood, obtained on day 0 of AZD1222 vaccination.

CDR3 in amino acids: CASSLGDIWINSPLHF. CDR3 in DNA: TGCGCCAGCAGCCTCGGGGACATCTGGATAAATTCACCCCTCCACTTT. V and J are TRBV5-1 and TRBJ1-6, with D perhaps TRBD1 (6 bases). CDR1 and CDR2 from the germline V gene are SGHRS and YFSETQ. The CDR3 length is 16 residues. V shed 4 bases and J shed 7 bases, with 18 bases lying between them.